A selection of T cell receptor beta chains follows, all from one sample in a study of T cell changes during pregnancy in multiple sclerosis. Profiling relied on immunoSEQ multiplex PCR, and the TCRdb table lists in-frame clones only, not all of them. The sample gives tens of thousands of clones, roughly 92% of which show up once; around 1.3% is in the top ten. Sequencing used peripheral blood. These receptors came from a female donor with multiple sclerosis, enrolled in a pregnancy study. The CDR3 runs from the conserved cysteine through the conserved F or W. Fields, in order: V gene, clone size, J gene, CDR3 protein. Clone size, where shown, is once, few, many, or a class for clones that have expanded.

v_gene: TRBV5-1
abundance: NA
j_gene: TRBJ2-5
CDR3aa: CASSRTPTSAQETQYF

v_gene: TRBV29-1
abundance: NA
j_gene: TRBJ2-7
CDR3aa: CSVCPGADHEQYF

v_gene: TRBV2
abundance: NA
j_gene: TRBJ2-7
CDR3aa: CASSEYRDSSYEQYF

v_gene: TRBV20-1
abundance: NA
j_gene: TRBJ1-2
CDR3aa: CSVGSGYTF

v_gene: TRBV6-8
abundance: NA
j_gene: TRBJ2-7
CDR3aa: CASSYFYEQYF

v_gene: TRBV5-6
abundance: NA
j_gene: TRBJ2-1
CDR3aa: CASSFVSREQFF

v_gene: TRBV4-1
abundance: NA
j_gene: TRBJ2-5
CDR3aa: CASSQIWTSGRTLQETQYF

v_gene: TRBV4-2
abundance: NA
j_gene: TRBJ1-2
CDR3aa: CASSQDPQGAVVDGYTF

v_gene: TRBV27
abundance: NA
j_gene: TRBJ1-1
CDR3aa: CASGARRGHTEAFF

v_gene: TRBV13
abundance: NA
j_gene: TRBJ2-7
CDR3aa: CASSPPRGSLYYEQYF

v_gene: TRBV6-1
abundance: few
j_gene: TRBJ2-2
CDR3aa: CASKRAELSTGELFF

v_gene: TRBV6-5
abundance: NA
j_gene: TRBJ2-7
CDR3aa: CASTRRVGNYEQYF

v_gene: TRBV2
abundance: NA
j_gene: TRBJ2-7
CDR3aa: CASSVTGEYEQYF

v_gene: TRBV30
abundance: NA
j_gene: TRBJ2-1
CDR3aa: CAWRSRGRAPNEQFF

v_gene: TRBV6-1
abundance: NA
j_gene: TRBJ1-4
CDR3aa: CASSRLTRREKLFF

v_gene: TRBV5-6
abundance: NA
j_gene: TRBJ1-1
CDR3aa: CASSLGANTEAFF

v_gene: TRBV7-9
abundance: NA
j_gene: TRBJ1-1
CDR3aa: CASDVGSSIAFF

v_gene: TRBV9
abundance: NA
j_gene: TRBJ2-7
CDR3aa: CASSVGEISYEQYF

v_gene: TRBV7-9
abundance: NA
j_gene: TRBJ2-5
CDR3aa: CASSSTSGLRETQYF

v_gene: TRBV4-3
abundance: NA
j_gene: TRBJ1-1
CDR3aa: CASSQFQGNTEAFF

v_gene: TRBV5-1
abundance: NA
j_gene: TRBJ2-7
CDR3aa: CASSFVGLAGTDEQYF

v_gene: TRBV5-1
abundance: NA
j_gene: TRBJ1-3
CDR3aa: CASSEGDGNTIYF

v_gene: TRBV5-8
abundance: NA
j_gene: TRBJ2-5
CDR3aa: CASSPGQGGGETQYF

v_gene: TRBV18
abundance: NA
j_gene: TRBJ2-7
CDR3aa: CASSPSDSYEQYF

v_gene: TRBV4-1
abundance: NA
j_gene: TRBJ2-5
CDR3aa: CASSQDRGLAGVVQETQYF

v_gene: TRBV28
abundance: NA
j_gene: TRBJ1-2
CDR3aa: CASSLIKVYGYTF

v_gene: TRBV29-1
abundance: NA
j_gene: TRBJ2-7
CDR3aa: CSVEGTGISYEQYF

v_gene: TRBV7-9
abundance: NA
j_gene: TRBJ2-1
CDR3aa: CASSYDRGNEQFF

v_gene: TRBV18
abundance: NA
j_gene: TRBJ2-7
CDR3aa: CASSPLRDGQYF

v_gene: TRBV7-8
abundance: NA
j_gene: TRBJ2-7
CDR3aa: CASSLSSLGAGGGEQYF

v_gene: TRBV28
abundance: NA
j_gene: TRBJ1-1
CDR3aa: CASSLFFRNDGLPGGNTEAFF